The 26 T cell receptor beta chains in this list originate from one sample, sequenced in a study of T cell responses to AZD1222 COVID-19 vaccine. Repertoires were generated with immunoSEQ multiplex PCR, while TCRdb's copy carries only in-frame clones and drops some. The sample shows roughly 180,000 clones, roughly nine tenths of them seen only once. This material consisted of peripheral blood, taken 28 days after the second AZD1222 dose. These receptors all stem from an adult who received the AZD1222 COVID-19 vaccine.

The chain joins TRBV5-4 to TRBJ1-1; 9 bases line up with TRBD1. The CDR3 length is 14 residues. The ends lost 8 bases at V and 2 bases at J; junction bases unmatched: 7. Germline V CDR1 and CDR2: SGHNT, YYREEE (reference sequence). CDR3 protein: CASTGGSPNTEAFF. The CDR3 DNA follows: TGTGCCAGTACAGGGGGCAGTCCTAACACTGAAGCTTTCTTT.

The J gene is TRBJ2-7, the V gene TRBV3-1 (or the pseudogene TRBV3-2); 7 bases are shared with TRBD2. V was clipped by 4 bases and J by 2 bases; unmatched bases: 5. Germline V CDR1 and CDR2: LGHDT, YNNKEL (reference sequence). CDR3 length equals 14 residues. CDR3: CASSLGLGPYEQYF. The CDR3 DNA reads as TGTGCCAGCAGCCTCGGACTAGGCCCCTACGAGCAGTACTTC.

The count of this clone is one. The V gene is TRBV2, the J gene TRBJ1-4; unclear D gene. V lost 6 bases to trimming and J lost 8 bases, with 7 bases between them. This CDR3 is 11 amino acids long. CDR1 SNHLY and CDR2 FYNNEI come from the germline V gene. CDR3 loop: CASSSTEKLFF. The CDR3 DNA is TGTGCCAGCAGCTCCACAGAAAAACTGTTTTTT.

The rearrangement links TRBV30 to TRBJ1-3, with D maybe TRBD1 (5 bases). Germline V CDR1 and CDR2: GTSNPN, SVGIG (reference sequence). This CDR3 has 14 residues. CDR3 region: CASTSTGAGNTIYF. The DNA for the CDR3 is TGTGCGTCTACCTCGACTGGGGCGGGAAACACCATATATTTT.

The rearrangement joins TRBV28 to TRBJ1-2; a weak D match, TRBD1 (5 bases). The CDR3 consists of 11 residues. V was pared by 6 bases and J by 7 bases, with 9 bases between. Looked up from germline, CDR1 is MDHEN and CDR2 is SYDVKM. As DNA, the CDR3 is TGTGCCAGCAGCAAGGGGACTGGCTACACCTTC. Its protein product is CASSKGTGYTF.

V is TRBV7-9 and J is TRBJ2-7, with 12 bases matching TRBD2. Germline trimming cut 3 bases from V and 5 bases from J; bases unmatched to any gene: 5. Germline V lookup: CDR1 SEHNR, CDR2 FQNEAQ (reference sequence). There are 15 residues in the CDR3. The CDR3 region is CASSFLASGRDEQYF. The CDR3 region has the DNA TGTGCCAGCAGCTTCTTGGCTAGCGGGAGGGACGAGCAGTACTTC. Drawing the rest from reference TRBV7-9 and TRBJ2-7, the complete variable domain is DTGVSQNPRHKITKRGQNVTFRCDPISEHNRLYWYRQTLGQGPEFLTYFQNEAQLEKSRLLSDRFSAERPKGSFSTLEIQRTEQGDSAMYLCASSFLASGRDEQYFGPGTRLTVT.

The rearrangement uses TRBV18 and TRBJ1-3; D perhaps matches TRBD1 (5 bases). This CDR3 is 15 amino acids long. V dropped 3 bases and J dropped 0 bases, with 9 bases sitting between them. In germline, CDR1 is KGHSH, CDR2 LQKENI. The CDR3, as DNA: TGTGCCAGCTCACCCGGACAAACCTCTGGAAACACCATATATTTT. Translating it yields CASSPGQTSGNTIYF.

The gene calls are TRBV19 and TRBJ2-7, with 12 bases fitting TRBD2. Per germline, CDR1 LNHDA and CDR2 SQIVND (reference sequence). V lost 7 bases, J lost 7 bases, and 8 bases stayed unmatched. The CDR3 loop spans 14 amino acids. CDR3 protein: CASNPTSGSGEQYF. For the CDR3, the DNA is TGTGCCAGTAACCCGACTAGCGGGAGTGGGGAGCAGTACTTC. The full variable domain, with the rest looked up from reference TRBV19 and TRBJ2-7, is DGGITQSPKYLFRKEGQNVTLSCEQNLNHDAMYWYRQDPGQGLRLIYYSQIVNDFQKGDIAEGYSVSREKKESFPLTVTSAQKNPTAFYLCASNPTSGSGEQYFGPGTRLTVT.

The V gene is TRBV11-2, the J gene TRBJ1-5; unclear D gene. CDR1 and CDR2 from the germline V gene are SGHAT and FQNNGV. CDR3 length equals 17 residues. V lost 1 base, J lost 7 bases, and 20 bases lay in between. The CDR3 sequence is CASSLVVGPEENQPQHF. In DNA, the CDR3 is TGTGCCAGCAGCTTAGTTGTCGGGCCAGAAGAGAACCAGCCCCAGCATTTT.

The chain joins TRBV11-3 to TRBJ1-2, with a tentative D call TRBD1 (6 bases). Germline CDR1 reads SGHNT; CDR2 reads YENEEA. The length of the CDR3 is 17 residues. Trimming stripped 5 bases from V and 4 bases from J, with 23 bases between. CDR3 region: CASSTPGGGPRSYGYTF. CDR3 nucleotides: TGTGCCAGCAGCACCCCGGGGGGCGGCCCGCGGAGCTATGGCTACACCTTC.

This sequence joins TRBV12-5 and TRBJ2-7, with 10 bases matching TRBD1. The germline V gene encodes CDR1 LGHNT and CDR2 FRNRAP. The CDR3 is made up of 14 amino acids. V lost 6 bases, J lost 3 bases, and 5 bases stayed unmatched. In nucleotides, the CDR3 is TGTGCTAGTGGATGGGACAGGGGAAGCTACGAGCAGTACTTC. This translates into CASGWDRGSYEQYF. Full variable domain (remainder filled in from reference TRBV12-5 and TRBJ2-7): DARVTQTPRHKVTEMGQEVTMRCQPILGHNTVFWYRQTMMQGLELLAYFRNRAPLDDSGMPKDRFSAEMPDATLATLKIQPSEPRDSAVYFCASGWDRGSYEQYFGPGTRLTVT.

The chain links TRBV6-6 to TRBJ2-7; tentative D call: TRBD2 (5 bases). V lost 1 base, J lost 5 bases, and 12 bases lay in between. The CDR3 runs 14 residues. Germline V lookup: CDR1 MNHNY, CDR2 SVGAGI (reference sequence). Written as DNA, the CDR3 is TGTGCCAGCAGTTACTTACGGGATATCGACGAGCAGTACTTC. It specifies CASSYLRDIDEQYF.

The chain couples TRBV7-3 to TRBJ2-7; 7 nucleotides agree with TRBD1. There are 14 residues in the CDR3. Germline-derived CDR1 and CDR2 are SGHTA and FQGTGA. The V segment lost 5 bases and the J segment 0 bases; nucleotides outside the gene matches: 4. In nucleotides, the CDR3 is TGTGCCAGCAGCATACAGGGGAACTCCTACGAGCAGTACTTC. Its protein is CASSIQGNSYEQYF. The full variable domain, its missing parts supplied by reference TRBV7-3 and TRBJ2-7, is GAGVSQTPSNKVTEKGKYVELRCDPISGHTALYWYRQSLGQGPEFLIYFQGTGAADDSGLPNDRFFAVRPEGSVSTLKIQRTERGDSAVYLCASSIQGNSYEQYFGPGTRLTVT.

This clone is a singleton in its sample. V is TRBV24-1 and J is TRBJ2-3; D possibly corresponds to TRBD2 (7 bases). This CDR3 is built from 19 residues. V was pared by 2 bases and J by 0 bases, with 20 bases between. Germline assignment: CDR1 KGHDR and CDR2 SFDVKD. In DNA, the CDR3 is TGTGCCACCAGTGATTGGGGGCGAGCCCGCGGGGGAAGCACAGATACGCAGTATTTT. This translates into CATSDWGRARGGSTDTQYF.

This clone has a handful of counts. V and J are TRBV5-6 and TRBJ1-5, with TRBD1 matching over 10 bases. Germline values: CDR1 SGHDT, CDR2 YYEEEE. V gave up 4 bases and J gave up 10 bases; unmatched junction bases: 8. This CDR3 has 14 residues. For the CDR3, the DNA is TGTGCCAGCAGCCCCGGGACAGGGGAGGGTCCCCAGCATTTT. This translates into CASSPGTGEGPQHF.

This chain uses TRBV11-2 with TRBJ2-3; D not resolved. Trimming cost V 8 bases and J 5 bases, with 14 bases left between them. Germline V CDR1 and CDR2: SGHAT, FQNNGV. The CDR3 totals 13 residues. This CDR3 is CASAPPEQDTQYF. DNA of the CDR3: TGTGCCAGCGCTCCGCCAGAGCAAGATACGCAGTATTTT.

This clone appeared a single time. As DNA, the CDR3 is TGTGCCAGCAGCTTAAGGGCAGGGGGGGAAGCTTTCTTT. Translated, it gives CASSLRAGGEAFF. This sequence joins TRBV11-2 and TRBJ1-1; 7 nucleotides agree with TRBD1. The V and J ends lost 2 bases and 8 bases, in that order; junction bases with no gene match: 5. Germline loops: CDR1 SGHAT, CDR2 FQNNGV. The CDR3 is 13 residues long. The entire variable domain, with the rest obtained from reference TRBV11-2 and TRBJ1-1, is as follows: EAGVAQSPRYKIIEKRQSVAFWCNPISGHATLYWYQQILGQGPKLLIQFQNNGVVDDSQLPKDRFSAERLKGVDSTLKIQPAKLEDSAVYLCASSLRAGGEAFFGQGTRLTVV.

The chain employs TRBV11-2 and TRBJ2-5; possibly TRBD1 or TRBD2 for D (5 bases each). This CDR3 is 15 amino acids long. With 1 base removed from V and 4 bases from J, the gap between germline ends came to 13 bases. Germline-derived CDR1 and CDR2 are SGHAT and FQNNGV. The CDR3 DNA is TGTGCCAGCAGCTTAGGCCAGAGAGGGGTAGAGACCCAGTACTTC. Amino acid sequence: CASSLGQRGVETQYF.

This clone showed up just once. The chain couples TRBV6-6 to TRBJ2-3; 7 bases line up with TRBD1. This CDR3 has 14 amino acids. The trim removed 5 bases at V and 2 bases at J, leaving 4 bases unmatched. The germline CDR1 and CDR2 sequences are MNHNY and SVGAGI (reference sequence). CDR3 loop: CASSRQGSTDTQYF. The CDR3 bases are TGTGCCAGCAGTCGACAGGGTTCCACAGATACGCAGTATTTT.

This chain uses TRBV5-5 with TRBJ1-1; D perhaps matches TRBD1 (5 bases). The V gene's germline CDR1 is SGHKS and CDR2 YYEKEE (reference sequence). CDR3 length: 14 amino acids. The germline V and J ends were trimmed by 1 base and 6 bases, with 13 bases remaining between them. The CDR3 reads CASSLLTRGSEAFF. CDR3 DNA sequence: TGTGCCAGCAGCTTGCTCACCCGGGGGTCTGAAGCTTTCTTT.

The chain joins TRBV9 to TRBJ2-1; no reliable D call. Trimming took off 4 bases at V and 4 bases at J, with 18 bases between the two ends. Per the germline V gene, CDR1 is SGDLS and CDR2 is YYNGEE. This CDR3 is 16 amino acids long. The CDR3 region is CASSSPRLPNYNEQFF. The CDR3 DNA is TGTGCCAGCAGCTCCCCACGGCTTCCCAATTACAATGAGCAGTTCTTC.

V gene TRBV11-2 combines with J gene TRBJ1-3; no firm D call. Deletions cut 7 bases from V and 0 bases from J, with 10 bases between. The germline gives CDR1 SGHAT, CDR2 FQNNGV. The CDR3 length is 14 residues. The CDR3 reads CASTPQPSGNTIYF. The CDR3 DNA is TGTGCCAGCACCCCCCAGCCCTCTGGAAACACCATATATTTT. Variable domain in full (rest from reference TRBV11-2 and TRBJ1-3): EAGVAQSPRYKIIEKRQSVAFWCNPISGHATLYWYQQILGQGPKLLIQFQNNGVVDDSQLPKDRFSAERLKGVDSTLKIQPAKLEDSAVYLCASTPQPSGNTIYFGEGSWLTVV.

The chain joins TRBV2 to TRBJ1-3, with D possibly matching TRBD1 (6 bases). This CDR3 has 14 residues. The germline V gene encodes CDR1 SNHLY and CDR2 FYNNEI. Trimming removed 7 bases from V and 0 bases from J, with 10 bases in between. The CDR3 DNA reads TGTGCCAGCACCCGGACAGTCTCTGGAAACACCATATATTTT. As protein: CASTRTVSGNTIYF. Full variable domain (outside the CDR3, taken from reference TRBV2 and TRBJ1-3): EPEVTQTPSHQVTQMGQEVILRCVPISNHLYFYWYRQILGQKVEFLVSFYNNEISEKSEIFDDQFSVERPDGSNFTLKIRSTKLEDSAMYFCASTRTVSGNTIYFGEGSWLTVV.

This rearrangement joins TRBV7-3 to TRBJ1-1, with D uncertain. From germline, CDR1 is SGHTA and CDR2 FQGTGA. This CDR3 has 15 residues. The ends were cut back, 3 bases at V and 0 bases at J, with 11 bases in the middle. CDR3 nucleotides: TGTGCCAGCAGCTTCTCCGGTGGGCTGAACACTGAAGCTTTCTTT. Translated, it gives CASSFSGGLNTEAFF.

The V call is TRBV7-6, the J call TRBJ2-3, with D hard to call. Trimming cost V 5 bases and J 2 bases, with 17 bases left between them. Germline CDR1 is SGHVS and CDR2 is FNYEAQ. The CDR3 runs 16 residues. The CDR3 sequence: CASSQVYPYHTDTQYF. The CDR3 DNA is TGTGCCAGCAGCCAAGTATACCCCTACCACACAGATACGCAGTATTTT.

J is TRBJ1-5 and V is TRBV23-1, with a possible D match to TRBD1 (5 bases). TRBV23-1 is reported as an ORF; its role is uncertain. This CDR3 has 18 amino acids. The ends were cut back, 0 bases at V and 1 base at J, with 16 bases in the middle. CDR3 coding DNA: TGCGCCAGCAGTCAATCGGACTTGGAGGGGCCGAGCAATCAGCCCCAGCATTTT. Its translation: CASSQSDLEGPSNQPQHF.